This entry is about one T cell receptor beta chain. The antigen is unknown. This specimen comes from a study of cytomegalovirus exposure and HLA in healthy donors. Study conclusions and caveats: In most subjects, TCR beta sequences reportedly gave accurate predictions of HLA-A and HLA-B alleles. Within the data, a cluster of highly shared sequence variants was likely a sequencing artifact. While the bulk of TCR sequences proved rare, some public TCRs turned up in many donors.

The CDR3 extends over 16 amino acids. V lost 2 bases and J lost 7; bases outside the gene matches: 11. Germline V gene data show CDR1 as SGHRS and CDR2 as YFSETQ. The study ran its PCR with 60 Vbeta and 13 Jbeta primers. The method was immunoSEQ multiplex PCR; TCRdb's version includes in-frame clones alone and lacks a portion of them. The sample has approximately 160,000 clones; approximately 78% are singletons. This chain links TRBV5-1 with TRBJ1-1; 10 bases line up with TRBD1. Sequenced: PBMCs. The TCR comes from a girl aged 2-10 years in good health and CMV-seropositive. In DNA form, the CDR3 reads TGCGCCAGCAGCTTCCGGACAGGGGGGACTCGGGGTGAAGCTTTCTTT. Translation gives CASSFRTGGTRGEAFF.